This T cell receptor beta chain was recovered during a study of technical replicates of blood from several donors. Germline V CDR1 and CDR2: SGHTA, FQGNSA. CDR3 length: 14 amino acids. The V and J ends lost 5 bases and 6 bases respectively, with 16 bases between them. Measured with immunoSEQ multiplex PCR; TCRdb has only the in-frame clones, and not every one. This sample carries about 85,000 clones, around 94% of them seen once, and the ten largest clones take 0.38%. This receptor was identified in a human donor in good health. This rearrangement joins TRBV7-2 to TRBJ1-2; D not resolved. Sequencing was done on a sample of T cells isolated from PBMCs. CDR3 nucleotide sequence: TGTGCCAGCAGCCCGACACCAGTTCTTAATGGCTACACCTTC. Its translation is CASSPTPVLNGYTF.